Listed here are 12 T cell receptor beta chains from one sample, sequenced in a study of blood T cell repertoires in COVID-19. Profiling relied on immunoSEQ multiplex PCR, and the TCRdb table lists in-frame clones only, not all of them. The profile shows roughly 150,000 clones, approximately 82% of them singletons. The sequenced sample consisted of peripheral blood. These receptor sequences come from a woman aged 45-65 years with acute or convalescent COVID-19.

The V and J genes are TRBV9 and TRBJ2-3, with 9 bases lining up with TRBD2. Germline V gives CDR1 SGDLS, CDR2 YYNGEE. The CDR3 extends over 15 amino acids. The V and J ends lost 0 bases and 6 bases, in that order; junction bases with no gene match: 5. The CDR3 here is CASSVGRGGPDTQYF. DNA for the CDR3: TGTGCCAGCAGCGTAGGGCGGGGGGGCCCCGATACGCAGTATTTT. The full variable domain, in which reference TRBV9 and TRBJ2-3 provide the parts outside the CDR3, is DSGVTQTPKHLITATGQRVTLRCSPRSGDLSVYWYQQSLDQGLQFLIQYYNGEERAKGNILERFSAQQFPDLHSELNLSSLELGDSALYFCASSVGRGGPDTQYFGPGTRLTVL.

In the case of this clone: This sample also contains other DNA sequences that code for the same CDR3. The CDR3 nucleotides are TGTGCCAGCAGCGTTGGGACAGCGTACCAAGAGACCCAGTACTTC. Residues: CASSVGTAYQETQYF. The chain has TRBV9 and TRBJ2-5; 7 nucleotides line up with TRBD1. The CDR3 has 15 amino acids. The germline V gene encodes CDR1 SGDLS and CDR2 YYNGEE. Trimming took 2 bases from V and 0 from J; bases not matched to a gene: 4.

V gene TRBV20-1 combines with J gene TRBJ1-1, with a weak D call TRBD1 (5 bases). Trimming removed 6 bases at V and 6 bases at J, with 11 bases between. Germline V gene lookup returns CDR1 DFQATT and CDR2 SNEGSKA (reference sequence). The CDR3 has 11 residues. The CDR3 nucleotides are TGCAGTGCCGGGGGGGTGTCTGAAGCTTTCTTT. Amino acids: CSAGGVSEAFF.

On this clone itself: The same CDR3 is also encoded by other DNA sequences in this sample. The CDR3: CASSPKGADGYTF. In DNA, the CDR3 is TGTGCCAGCTCACCAAAAGGGGCGGATGGCTACACCTTC. The rearrangement links TRBV18 to TRBJ1-2, with TRBD1 as a possible D gene (5 bases). Germline CDR1 KGHSH, CDR2 LQKENI. This CDR3 contains 13 residues. V lost 2 bases to trimming and J lost 6 bases, with 10 bases between them.

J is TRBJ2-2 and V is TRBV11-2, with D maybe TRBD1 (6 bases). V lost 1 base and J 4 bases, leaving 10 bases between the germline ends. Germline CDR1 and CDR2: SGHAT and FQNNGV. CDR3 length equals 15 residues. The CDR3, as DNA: TGTGCCAGCAGCTTAGGGTCAGGGGTCACCGGGGAGCTGTTTTTT. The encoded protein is CASSLGSGVTGELFF.

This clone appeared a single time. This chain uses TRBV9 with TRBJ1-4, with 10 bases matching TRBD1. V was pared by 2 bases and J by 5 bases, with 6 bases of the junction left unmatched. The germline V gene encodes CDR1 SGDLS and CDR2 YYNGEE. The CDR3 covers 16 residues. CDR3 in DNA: TGTGCCAGCAGCGTCGTCCGGGACAGGGGAAATGAAAAACTGTTTTTT. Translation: CASSVVRDRGNEKLFF.

CDR3 DNA: TGTGCCAGCACTGGGGGGAGGAATGAGCAGTTCTTC. It specifies CASTGGRNEQFF. The rearrangement links TRBV27 to TRBJ2-1, with TRBD2 as a possible D gene (6 bases). With 7 bases removed from V and 7 bases from J, the gap between germline ends came to 11 bases. The CDR3 consists of 12 residues. Germline V gives CDR1 MNHEY, CDR2 SMNVEV (reference sequence).

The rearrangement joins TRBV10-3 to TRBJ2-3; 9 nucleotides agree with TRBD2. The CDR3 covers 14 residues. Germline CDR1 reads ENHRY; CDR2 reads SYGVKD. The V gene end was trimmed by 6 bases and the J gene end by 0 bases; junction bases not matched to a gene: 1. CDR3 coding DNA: TGTGCCATCAGGGCGGGGGGGAGCACAGATACGCAGTATTTT. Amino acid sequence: CAIRAGGSTDTQYF.

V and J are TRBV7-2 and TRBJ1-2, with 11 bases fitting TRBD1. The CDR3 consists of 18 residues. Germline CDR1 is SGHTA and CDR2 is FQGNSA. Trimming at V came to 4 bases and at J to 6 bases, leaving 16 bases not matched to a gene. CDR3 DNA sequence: TGTGCCAGCAGCTCCCAAGCGTTTAGGGGACAGGGGGAGCATGGCTACACCTTC. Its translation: CASSSQAFRGQGEHGYTF.

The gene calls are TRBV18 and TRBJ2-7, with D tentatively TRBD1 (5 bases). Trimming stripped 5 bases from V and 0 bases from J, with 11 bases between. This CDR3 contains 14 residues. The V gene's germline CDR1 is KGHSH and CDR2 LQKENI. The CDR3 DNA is TGTGCCAGCTCAAACCCAGGGATCTCCTACGAGCAGTACTTC. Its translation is CASSNPGISYEQYF.

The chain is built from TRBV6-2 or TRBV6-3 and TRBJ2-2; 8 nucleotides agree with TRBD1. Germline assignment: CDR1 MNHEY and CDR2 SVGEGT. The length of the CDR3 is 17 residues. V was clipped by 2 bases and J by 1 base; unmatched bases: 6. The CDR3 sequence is CASSYVLGTGNTGELFF. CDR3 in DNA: TGTGCCAGCAGTTACGTCCTGGGGACAGGGAACACCGGGGAGCTGTTTTTT.

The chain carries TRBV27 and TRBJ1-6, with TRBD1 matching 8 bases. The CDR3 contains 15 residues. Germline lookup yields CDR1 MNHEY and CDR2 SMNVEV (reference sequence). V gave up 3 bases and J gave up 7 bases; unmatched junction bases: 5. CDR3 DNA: TGTGCCAGCAGTTTGGGACAGGCGTTCAATTCACCCCTCCACTTT. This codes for CASSLGQAFNSPLHF.